This T cell receptor (beta chain) was identified during a study of brain T cells in children with intractable seizures. Profiled with immunoSEQ multiplex PCR; TCRdb holds only in-frame clones, not every one. This table has 55,000 to 80,000 clones, approximately 94% appearing once. With V trimmed by 4 bases and J by 12 bases, 10 bases remained unmatched. Germline V gene data show CDR1 as LGHDT and CDR2 as YNNKEL (reference sequence). There are 16 residues in the CDR3. V and J are TRBV3-1 (or the pseudogene TRBV3-2) and TRBJ1-6; 12 bases map to TRBD1. Here the sequenced sample was peripheral blood, taken at surgery. This receptor was taken from a boy under two years old with focal cortical dysplasia and intractable seizures. CDR3 DNA: TGTGCCAGCAGCCCTAGACGGGACAGGGGGCGAGAACCCCTCCACTTT. It codes for CASSPRRDRGREPLHF.